This T cell receptor beta chain was recovered during a study of blood T cell repertoires in COVID-19. Deletions cut 2 bases from V and 0 bases from J, with 12 bases between. Germline V gene data show CDR1 as SGDLS and CDR2 as YYNGEE. The CDR3 is made up of 16 amino acids. Sequencing used immunoSEQ multiplex PCR; TCRdb keeps in-frame clones, though not all of them. This sample carries about 86,000 clones, approximately 88% of them seen once, and the ten largest clones take 30% to 35%. Material for sequencing was peripheral blood. The receptor was isolated from a woman of 80 years or more with active or convalescent COVID-19. The V call is TRBV9, the J call TRBJ2-1; the D gene is possibly TRBD2 (5 bases). CDR3 amino acids: CASSVMGASSYNEQFF. CDR3 in DNA: TGTGCCAGCAGCGTTATGGGAGCGAGCTCCTACAATGAGCAGTTCTTC.